These 4 T cell receptor beta chains originate from one sample sequenced in a study of blood T cells in healthy people across ages. With a J-beta primer mix and a sample-barcoded 5' primer, a second PCR ran roughly 7 to 11 cycles. One entry per CDR3 protein, called by TCRdb with MiXCR from the 5' RACE reads. The table includes 700,000 or so distinct CDR3 sequences, over 20% detected once. Input material: blood. These receptors all come from a man in his 70s in good health.

This clonotype occurred many times. This chain links TRBV12-3 or TRBV12-4 with TRBJ2-1; 7 positions match TRBD1. This CDR3 is 12 amino acids long. J was trimmed by 9 bases and V by 6 bases; bases with no gene match: 5. The CDR3, as DNA: TGTGCCAGCAGCGACAGGGTCGCTGAGCAGTTCTTC. Translation: CASSDRVAEQFF.

The gene calls are TRBV7-2 and TRBJ1-1; TRBD1 matches 7 bases. The CDR3 is 15 residues long. Trimming removed 5 bases from V and 3 bases from J; junction bases left unmatched: 9. Looked up from germline, CDR1 is SGHTA and CDR2 is FQGNSA. The CDR3 here is CASSQGAGGDTEAFF. For the CDR3, the DNA is TGTGCCAGCAGCCAAGGGGCAGGGGGGGACACTGAAGCTTTCTTT.

This chain uses TRBV5-1 with TRBJ2-3; D uncertain. The CDR3 length is 15 residues. V dropped 5 bases and J dropped 3 bases, with 16 bases sitting between them. Germline values: CDR1 SGHRS, CDR2 YFSETQ. CDR3 DNA sequence: TGCGCCAGCAGTAGATCTGGCCAGCTTACAGATACGCAGTATTTT. Amino acid sequence: CASSRSGQLTDTQYF.

The chain couples TRBV6-5 to TRBJ1-1; D gene unclear. CDR1 MNHEY and CDR2 SVGAGI come from the germline V gene. CDR3 length equals 13 residues. The V end was cut by 6 bases, the J end by 2 bases, with 10 bases between. CDR3 loop: CASRNSPNTEAFF. The CDR3 region has the DNA TGTGCCAGCAGGAACAGTCCTAACACTGAAGCTTTCTTT.